This T cell receptor beta chain came from a study of cytomegalovirus exposure and HLA in healthy donors. Study results and limitations: A later analysis reportedly identified an Asian-associated ancestry cluster as carrying fewer N-insertions than the roughly 600-donor mean.

Primers: 60 Vbeta forward and 13 Jbeta reverse. The repertoire was sequenced with immunoSEQ multiplex PCR; TCRdb's copy has only in-frame clones and lacks some. The data show around 140,000 clones, roughly 86% seen once. Note on this clone: The antigen is undetermined.

Among the donors, all were healthy bone marrow donors. The sample was PBMCs. The receptor comes from a woman aged 40 to 50 in good health and CMV-seronegative.

CDR3 nucleotide sequence: TGTGCCAGCAGCGCTAGCGCAAGATTATACAATGAGCAGTTCTTC. This sequence encodes CASSASARLYNEQFF. The chain uses TRBV7-9 and TRBJ2-1; perhaps TRBD2 as D (6 bases). V lost 5 bases and J lost 4, with 15 bases in between. Germline-derived CDR1 and CDR2 are SEHNR and FQNEAQ (reference sequence). This CDR3 comprises 15 residues.